The source of this T cell receptor beta chain is a study of CD8 T cells in ankylosing spondylitis. This CDR3 has 16 amino acids. Germline values: CDR1 SGHRS, CDR2 YFSETQ. V gave up 6 bases and J gave up 5 bases; unmatched junction bases: 11. General study findings and limits: Some of these motif variants have turned up before, in reports on reactive arthritis synovial fluid and blood. Typical of ankylosing spondylitis blood, it appeared, was a TCR beta motif of fewer than 10 highly homologous variants. As for the disease-linked clones, they showed a CD8+ phenotype and occurred at relatively low frequencies in peripheral blood.

Using its own MiXCR run on the 5' RACE reads, TCRdb lists one record per CDR3 protein. The table includes some 270,000 distinct CDR3 sequences, about 20% detected once. As regards this clonotype: Its antigen is not identified.

Material for sequencing was blood, either unsorted or a sorted T cell fraction (not recorded which). V gene TRBV5-1 combines with J gene TRBJ2-2; 9 bases match TRBD1. The TCR originated in a male donor with ankylosing spondylitis or in good health (not recorded which). The CDR3 nucleotides are TGCGCCAGCATCGACCGGTGGGGACAGGGAACCGGGGAGCTGTTTTTT. Residues: CASIDRWGQGTGELFF.